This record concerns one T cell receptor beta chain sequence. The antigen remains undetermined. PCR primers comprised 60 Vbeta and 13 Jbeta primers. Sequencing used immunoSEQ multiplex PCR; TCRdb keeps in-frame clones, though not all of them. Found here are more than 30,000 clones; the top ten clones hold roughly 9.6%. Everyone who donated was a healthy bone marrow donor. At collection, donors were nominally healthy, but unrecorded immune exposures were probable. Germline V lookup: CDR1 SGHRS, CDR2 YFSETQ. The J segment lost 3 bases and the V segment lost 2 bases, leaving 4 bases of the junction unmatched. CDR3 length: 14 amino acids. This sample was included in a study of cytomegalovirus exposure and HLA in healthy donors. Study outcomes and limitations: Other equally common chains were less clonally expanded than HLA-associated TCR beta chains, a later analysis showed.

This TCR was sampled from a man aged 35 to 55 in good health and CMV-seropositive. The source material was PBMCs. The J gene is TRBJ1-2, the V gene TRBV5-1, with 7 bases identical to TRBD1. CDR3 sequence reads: CASSFTGTDYGYTF. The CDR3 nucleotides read TGCGCCAGCAGCTTCACCGGGACAGACTATGGCTACACCTTC.